The next 5 T cell receptor beta chains were all read from a single sample in a study of cytotoxic CD8 clonotypes in ibrutinib-treated CLL. TCRdb keeps only in-frame clones here, not all; method: immunoSEQ multiplex PCR. The table shows 200,000 to 250,000 clones, with about four fifths occurring only once. Sequencing used PBMCs, obtained after 12 months of ibrutinib treatment. The source of these receptors is a human donor with chronic lymphocytic leukemia.

The chain carries TRBV7-9 and TRBJ2-5, with TRBD2 matching 9 bases. This CDR3 region has 16 residues. Germline V gives CDR1 SEHNR, CDR2 FQNEAQ (reference sequence). J lost 5 bases, V lost 4 bases, and 11 bases had no gene match. CDR3 bases: TGTGCCAGCAGCTGGAAGCGGGGGGCCCCAGGGGAGACCCAGTACTTC. Its protein product is CASSWKRGAPGETQYF.

The chain employs TRBV6-6 and TRBJ2-7; D is ambiguous. This CDR3 is 15 amino acids long. Germline loops: CDR1 MNHNY, CDR2 SVGAGI (reference sequence). V was shortened by 4 bases and J by 1 base, with 14 bases between the two germline ends. CDR3 protein: CASSSSPTVSYEQYF. The CDR3 DNA reads as TGTGCCAGCAGTTCATCGCCGACTGTATCCTACGAGCAGTACTTC.

V usage is TRBV27 and J usage is TRBJ1-2; possible D gene TRBD1, 5 bases. Trimming left V 7 bases short and J 0 bases short, with 21 bases between. The CDR3 runs to 17 residues. The V gene's germline CDR1 is MNHEY and CDR2 SMNVEV (reference sequence). CDR3 sequence (DNA): TGTGCCAGCACCTTAACGGGCCAGGGCCAAGCTAACTATGGCTACACCTTC. It codes for CASTLTGQGQANYGYTF.

The chain carries TRBV5-4 and TRBJ1-1; 7 nucleotides line up with TRBD1. The CDR3 totals 15 residues. The V gene's germline CDR1 is SGHNT and CDR2 YYREEE (reference sequence). Trimming took 0 bases from V and 6 from J; bases not matched to a gene: 8. Here the CDR3 reads CASSLDAGGGAEAFF. The DNA of the CDR3 is TGTGCCAGCAGCTTGGACGCAGGGGGAGGTGCTGAAGCTTTCTTT.

The chain has TRBV7-6 and TRBJ2-7, with 9 bases that match TRBD1. Germline loops: CDR1 SGHVS, CDR2 FNYEAQ. The J segment lost 3 bases and the V segment lost 5 bases, leaving 14 bases of the junction unmatched. This CDR3 region has 17 residues. The CDR3 here is CASSNGTGRVVIYEQYF. DNA of the CDR3: TGTGCCAGCAGCAATGGGACAGGGAGGGTGGTTATCTACGAGCAGTACTTC.